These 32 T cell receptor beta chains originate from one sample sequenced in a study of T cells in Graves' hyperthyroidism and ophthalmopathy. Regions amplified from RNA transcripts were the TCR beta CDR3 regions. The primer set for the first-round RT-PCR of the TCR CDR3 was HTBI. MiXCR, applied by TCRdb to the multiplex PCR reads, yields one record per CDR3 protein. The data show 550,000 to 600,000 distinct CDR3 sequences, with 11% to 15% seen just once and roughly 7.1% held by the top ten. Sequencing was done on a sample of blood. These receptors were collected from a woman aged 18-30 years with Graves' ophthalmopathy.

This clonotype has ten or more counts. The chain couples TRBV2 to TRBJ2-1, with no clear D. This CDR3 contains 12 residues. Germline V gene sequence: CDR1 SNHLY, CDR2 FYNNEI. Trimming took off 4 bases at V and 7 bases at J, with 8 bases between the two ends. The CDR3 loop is CASSGLWNEQFF. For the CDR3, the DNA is TGTGCCAGCAGTGGGCTCTGGAATGAGCAGTTCTTC.

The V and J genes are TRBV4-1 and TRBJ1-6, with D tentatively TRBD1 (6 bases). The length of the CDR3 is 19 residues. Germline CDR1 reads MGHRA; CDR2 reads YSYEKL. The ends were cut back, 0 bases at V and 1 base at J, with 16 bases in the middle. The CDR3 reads CASSQDGSGARSYNSPLHF. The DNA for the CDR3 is TGCGCCAGCAGCCAAGATGGGTCGGGGGCAAGATCCTATAATTCACCCCTCCACTTT.

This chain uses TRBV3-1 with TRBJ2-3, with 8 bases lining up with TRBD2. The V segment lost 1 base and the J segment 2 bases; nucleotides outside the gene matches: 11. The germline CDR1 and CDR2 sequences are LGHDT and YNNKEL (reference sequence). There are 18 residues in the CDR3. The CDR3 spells CASSQAGTGGPFTDTQYF. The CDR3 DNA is TGTGCCAGCAGCCAAGCCGGGACGGGAGGGCCTTTCACAGATACGCAGTATTTT.

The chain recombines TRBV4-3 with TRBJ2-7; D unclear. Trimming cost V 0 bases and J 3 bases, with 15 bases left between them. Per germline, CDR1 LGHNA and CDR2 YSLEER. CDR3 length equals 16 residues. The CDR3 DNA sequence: TGCGCCAGCAGCCAAGATTCAAGCCCCGCGCGCTACGAGCAGTACTTC. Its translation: CASSQDSSPARYEQYF.

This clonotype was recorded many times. The CDR3 coding sequence is TGTGCCAGCAGCTTAGGTTCTAGGGGAGGCTATGGCTACACCTTC. Protein sequence: CASSLGSRGGYGYTF. V usage is TRBV7-8 and J usage is TRBJ1-2, with D perhaps TRBD1 (5 bases). The V and J ends lost 1 base and 4 bases respectively, with 13 bases between them. Germline lookup yields CDR1 SGHVS and CDR2 FQNEAQ. The CDR3 totals 15 residues.

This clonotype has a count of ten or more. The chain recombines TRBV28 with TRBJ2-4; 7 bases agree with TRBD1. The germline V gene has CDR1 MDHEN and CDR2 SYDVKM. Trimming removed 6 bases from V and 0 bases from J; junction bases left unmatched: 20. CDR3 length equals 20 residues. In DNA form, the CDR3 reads TGTGCCAGCAGCGATCTTTCGGGACAGCCATTACTCCTAGCCAAAAACATTCAGTACTTC. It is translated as CASSDLSGQPLLLAKNIQYF.

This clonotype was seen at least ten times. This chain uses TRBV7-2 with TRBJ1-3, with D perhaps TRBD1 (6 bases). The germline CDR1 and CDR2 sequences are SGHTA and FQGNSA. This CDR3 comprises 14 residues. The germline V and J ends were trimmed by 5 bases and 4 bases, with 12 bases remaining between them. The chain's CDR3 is CASSKQGDGNTIYF. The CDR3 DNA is TGTGCCAGCAGCAAACAGGGTGACGGAAACACCATATATTTT.

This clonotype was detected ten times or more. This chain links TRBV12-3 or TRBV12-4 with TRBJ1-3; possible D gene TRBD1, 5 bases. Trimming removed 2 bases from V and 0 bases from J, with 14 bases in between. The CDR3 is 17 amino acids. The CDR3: CASSLTDSNTSGNTIYF. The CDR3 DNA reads TGTGCCAGCAGTTTAACCGACAGCAATACCTCTGGAAACACCATATATTTT.

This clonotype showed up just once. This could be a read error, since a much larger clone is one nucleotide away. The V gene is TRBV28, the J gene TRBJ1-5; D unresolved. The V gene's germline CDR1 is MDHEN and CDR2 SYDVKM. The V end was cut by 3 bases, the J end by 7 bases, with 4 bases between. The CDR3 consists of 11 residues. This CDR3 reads CASSFVQPQHF. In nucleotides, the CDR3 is TGTGCCAGCAGTTTCGTGCAGCCCCAGCATTTT.

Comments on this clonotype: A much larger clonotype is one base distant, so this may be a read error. CDR3 protein: CAWSRGSDSGIYNEQFF. Written as DNA, the CDR3 is TGTGCCTGGAGTAGGGGTTCGGATAGCGGGATCTACAATGAGCAGTTCTTC. The gene calls are TRBV30 and TRBJ2-1; 8 nucleotides align to TRBD2. Germline values: CDR1 GTSNPN, CDR2 SVGIG (reference sequence). The junction had 12 bases not matched to a gene; V was cut back by 2 bases and J by 3 bases. This CDR3 region has 17 residues.

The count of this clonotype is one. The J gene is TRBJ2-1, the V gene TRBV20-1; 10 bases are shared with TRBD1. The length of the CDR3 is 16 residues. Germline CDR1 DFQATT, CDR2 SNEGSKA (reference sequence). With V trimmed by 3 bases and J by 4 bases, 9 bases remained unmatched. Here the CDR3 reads CSARPGTGDSYNEQFF. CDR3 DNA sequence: TGCAGTGCTAGGCCCGGGACAGGGGATTCTTACAATGAGCAGTTCTTC.

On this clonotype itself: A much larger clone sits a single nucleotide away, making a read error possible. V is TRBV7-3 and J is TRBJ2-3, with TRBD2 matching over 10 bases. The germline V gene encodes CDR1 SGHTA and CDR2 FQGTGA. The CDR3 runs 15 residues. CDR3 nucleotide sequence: TGTGCCGGCAGCTTAAGAGCGGGAGGGCCGGATACGCAGTATTTT. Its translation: CAGSLRAGGPDTQYF.

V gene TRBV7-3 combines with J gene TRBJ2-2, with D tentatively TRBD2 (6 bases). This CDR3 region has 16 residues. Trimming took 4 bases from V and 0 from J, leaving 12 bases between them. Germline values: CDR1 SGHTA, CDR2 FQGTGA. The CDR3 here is CASSSRWGANTGELFF. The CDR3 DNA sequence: TGTGCCAGCAGCTCGAGGTGGGGGGCGAACACCGGGGAGCTGTTTTTT. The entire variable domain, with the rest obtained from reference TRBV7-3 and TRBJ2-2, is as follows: GAGVSQTPSNKVTEKGKYVELRCDPISGHTALYWYRQSLGQGPEFLIYFQGTGAADDSGLPNDRFFAVRPEGSVSTLKIQRTERGDSAVYLCASSSRWGANTGELFFGEGSRLTVL.

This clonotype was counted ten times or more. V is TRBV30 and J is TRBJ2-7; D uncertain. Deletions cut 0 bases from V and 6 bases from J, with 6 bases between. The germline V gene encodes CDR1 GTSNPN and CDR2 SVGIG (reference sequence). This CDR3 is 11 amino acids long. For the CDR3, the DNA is TGTGCCTGGAGTGTAGCGACCGAGCAGTACTTC. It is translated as CAWSVATEQYF.

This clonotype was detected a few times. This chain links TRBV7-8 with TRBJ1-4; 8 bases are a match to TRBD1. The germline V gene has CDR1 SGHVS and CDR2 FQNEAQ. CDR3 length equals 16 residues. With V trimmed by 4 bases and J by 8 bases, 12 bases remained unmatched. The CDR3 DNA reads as TGTGCCAGCAGCTCATCCCGGACAGGGATCCAAGAAAAACTGTTTTTT. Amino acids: CASSSSRTGIQEKLFF.

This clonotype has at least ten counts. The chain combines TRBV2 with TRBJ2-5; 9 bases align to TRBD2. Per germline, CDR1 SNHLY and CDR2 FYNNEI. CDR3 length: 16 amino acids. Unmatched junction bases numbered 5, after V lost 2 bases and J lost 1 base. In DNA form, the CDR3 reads TGTGCCAGCAGTGAACTAGCGGGAAACGGCCAAGAGACCCAGTACTTC. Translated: CASSELAGNGQETQYF. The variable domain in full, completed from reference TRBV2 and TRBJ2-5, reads EPEVTQTPSHQVTQMGQEVILRCVPISNHLYFYWYRQILGQKVEFLVSFYNNEISEKSEIFDDQFSVERPDGSNFTLKIRSTKLEDSAMYFCASSELAGNGQETQYFGPGTRLLVL.

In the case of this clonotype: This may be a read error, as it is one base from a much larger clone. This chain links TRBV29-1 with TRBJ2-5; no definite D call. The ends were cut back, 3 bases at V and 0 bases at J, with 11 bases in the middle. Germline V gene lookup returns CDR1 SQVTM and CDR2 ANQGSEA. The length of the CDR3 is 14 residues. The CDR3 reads CSVDRSGDQETQYF. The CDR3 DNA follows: TGCAGCGTTGATAGAAGTGGCGACCAAGAGACCCAGTACTTC.

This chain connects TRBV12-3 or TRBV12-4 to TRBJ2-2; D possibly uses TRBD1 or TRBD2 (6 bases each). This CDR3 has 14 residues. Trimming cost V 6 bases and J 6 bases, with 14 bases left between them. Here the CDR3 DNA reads TGTGCCAGCAGCGGACAGCCGGGGGCCGGGGAGCTGTTTTTT. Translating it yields CASSGQPGAGELFF.

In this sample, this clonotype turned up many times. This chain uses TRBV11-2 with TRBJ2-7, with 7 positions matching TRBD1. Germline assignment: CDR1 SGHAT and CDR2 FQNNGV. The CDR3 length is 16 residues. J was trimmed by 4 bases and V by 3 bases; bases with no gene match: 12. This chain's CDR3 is CASSLDLGTVFYEQYF. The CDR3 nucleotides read TGTGCCAGCAGCTTGGATTTAGGGACAGTATTTTACGAGCAGTACTTC.

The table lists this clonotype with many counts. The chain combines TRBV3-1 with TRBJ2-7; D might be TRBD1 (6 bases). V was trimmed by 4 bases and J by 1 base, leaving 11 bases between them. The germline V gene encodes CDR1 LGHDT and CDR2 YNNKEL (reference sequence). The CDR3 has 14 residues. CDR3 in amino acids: CASSRNRESYEQYF. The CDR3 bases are TGTGCCAGCAGCCGGAACAGGGAGTCCTACGAGCAGTACTTC.

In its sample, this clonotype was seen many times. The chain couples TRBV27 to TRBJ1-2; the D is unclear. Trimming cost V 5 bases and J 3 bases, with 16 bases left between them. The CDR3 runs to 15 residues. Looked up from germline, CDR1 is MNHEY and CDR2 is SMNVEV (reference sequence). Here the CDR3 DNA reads TGTGCCAGCAGTCCAACTGTGACCAACCACTATGGCTACACCTTC. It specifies CASSPTVTNHYGYTF.

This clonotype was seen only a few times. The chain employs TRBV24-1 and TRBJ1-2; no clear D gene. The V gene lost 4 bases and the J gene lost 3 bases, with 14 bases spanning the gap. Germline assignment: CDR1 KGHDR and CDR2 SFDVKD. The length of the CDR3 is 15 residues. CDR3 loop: CATSDRTPNDYGYTF. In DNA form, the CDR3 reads TGTGCCACCAGTGACCGGACCCCGAATGACTATGGCTACACCTTC.

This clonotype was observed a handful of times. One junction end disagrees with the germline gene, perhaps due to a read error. The CDR3 sequence is CATSRREGTGGKANYGYIF. DNA of the CDR3: TGTGCCACCAGCAGAAGAGAAGGGACAGGGGGCAAGGCTAACTATGGCTACATCTTC. The chain has TRBV15 and TRBJ1-2, with 12 bases matching TRBD1. The germline V gene encodes CDR1 LNHNV and CDR2 YYDKDF (reference sequence). CDR3 length: 19 amino acids.

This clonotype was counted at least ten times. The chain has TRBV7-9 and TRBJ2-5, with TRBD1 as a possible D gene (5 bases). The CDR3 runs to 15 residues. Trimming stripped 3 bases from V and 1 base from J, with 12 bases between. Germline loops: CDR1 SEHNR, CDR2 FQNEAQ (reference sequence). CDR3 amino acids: CASSFRQGPQETQYF. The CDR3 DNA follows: TGTGCCAGCAGCTTTCGGCAGGGCCCCCAAGAGACCCAGTACTTC.

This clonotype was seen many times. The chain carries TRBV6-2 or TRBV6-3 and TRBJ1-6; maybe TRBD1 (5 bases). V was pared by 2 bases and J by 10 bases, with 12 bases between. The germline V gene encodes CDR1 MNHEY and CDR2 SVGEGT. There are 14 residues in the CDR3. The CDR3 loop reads CASSYRDHTSPLHF. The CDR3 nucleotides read TGTGCCAGCAGTTACCGGGACCACACCTCACCCCTCCACTTT.

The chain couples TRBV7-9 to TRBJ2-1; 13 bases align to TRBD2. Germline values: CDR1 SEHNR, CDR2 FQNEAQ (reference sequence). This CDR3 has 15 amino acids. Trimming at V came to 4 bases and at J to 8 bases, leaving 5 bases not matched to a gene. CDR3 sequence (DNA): TGTGCCAGCAGCTCTCCGACTAGCGGGAGGCATGAGCAGTTCTTC. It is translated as CASSSPTSGRHEQFF.

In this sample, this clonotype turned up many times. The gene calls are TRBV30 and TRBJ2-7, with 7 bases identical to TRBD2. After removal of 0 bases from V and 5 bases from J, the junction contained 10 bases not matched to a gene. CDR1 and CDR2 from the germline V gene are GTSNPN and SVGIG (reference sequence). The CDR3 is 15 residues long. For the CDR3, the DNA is TGTGCCTGGAGTGTATGGGCGGGAGCGTCTAACGAGCAGTACTTC. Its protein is CAWSVWAGASNEQYF.

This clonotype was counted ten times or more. CDR3 sequence reads: CASSFSGTAADTQYF. The CDR3 nucleotides are TGTGCCAGCAGTTTTTCCGGGACAGCCGCAGATACGCAGTATTTT. This chain connects TRBV28 to TRBJ2-3, with TRBD1 matching over 7 bases. This CDR3 has 15 residues. Germline CDR1 and CDR2: MDHEN and SYDVKM. The ends lost 3 bases at V and 4 bases at J; junction bases unmatched: 7.

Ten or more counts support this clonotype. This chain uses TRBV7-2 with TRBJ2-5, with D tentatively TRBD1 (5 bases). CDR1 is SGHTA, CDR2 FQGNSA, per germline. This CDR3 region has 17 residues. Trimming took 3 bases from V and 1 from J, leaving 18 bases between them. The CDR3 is CASSFGHRIRSQETQYF. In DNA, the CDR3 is TGTGCCAGCAGCTTCGGACACCGCATCCGAAGCCAAGAGACCCAGTACTTC.

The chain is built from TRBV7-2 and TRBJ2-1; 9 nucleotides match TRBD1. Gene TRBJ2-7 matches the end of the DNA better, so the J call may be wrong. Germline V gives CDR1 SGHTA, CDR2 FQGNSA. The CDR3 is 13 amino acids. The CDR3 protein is CASSQTGGNEQYF. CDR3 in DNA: TGTGCCAGCAGCCAAACAGGGGGCAATGAGCAGTACTTC.

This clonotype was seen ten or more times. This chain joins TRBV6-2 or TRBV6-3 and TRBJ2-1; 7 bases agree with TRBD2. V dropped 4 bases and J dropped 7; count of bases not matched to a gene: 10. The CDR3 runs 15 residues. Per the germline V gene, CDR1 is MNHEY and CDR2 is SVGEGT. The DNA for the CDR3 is TGTGCCAGCAGTTCCTATAGCGGGTGCTGTAATGAGCAGTTCTTC. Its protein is CASSSYSGCCNEQFF.

The CDR3 nucleotides read TGTGCCAGCAGCTTATTTTCGGGTAGCGGGAGTGGTTTGACGCAGTATTTT. This sequence encodes CASSLFSGSGSGLTQYF. This chain links TRBV7-6 with TRBJ2-3, with TRBD2 identical over 9 bases. The V segment lost 2 bases and the J segment 9 bases; nucleotides outside the gene matches: 15. Germline CDR1 and CDR2: SGHVS and FNYEAQ. This CDR3 has 17 residues.